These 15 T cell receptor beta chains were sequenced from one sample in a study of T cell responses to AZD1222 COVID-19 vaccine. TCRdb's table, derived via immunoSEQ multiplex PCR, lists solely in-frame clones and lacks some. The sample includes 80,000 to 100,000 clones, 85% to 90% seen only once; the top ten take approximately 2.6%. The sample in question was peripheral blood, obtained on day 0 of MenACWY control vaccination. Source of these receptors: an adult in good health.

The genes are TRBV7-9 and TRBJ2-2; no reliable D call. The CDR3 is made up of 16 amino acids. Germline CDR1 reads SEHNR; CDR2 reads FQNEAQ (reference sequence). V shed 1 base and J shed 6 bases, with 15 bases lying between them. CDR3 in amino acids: CASSLVGYGTPGELFF. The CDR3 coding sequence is TGTGCCAGCAGCTTAGTCGGTTATGGTACCCCCGGGGAGCTGTTTTTT.

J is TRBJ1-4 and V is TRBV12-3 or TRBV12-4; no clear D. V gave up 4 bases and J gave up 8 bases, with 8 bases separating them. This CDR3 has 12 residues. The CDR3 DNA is TGTGCCAGCAGTTCGGGAGGGGAAAAACTGTTTTTT. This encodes CASSSGGEKLFF.

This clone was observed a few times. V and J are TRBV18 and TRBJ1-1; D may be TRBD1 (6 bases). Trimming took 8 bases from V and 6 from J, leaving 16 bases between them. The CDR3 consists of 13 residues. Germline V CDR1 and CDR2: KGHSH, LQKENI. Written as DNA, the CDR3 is TGTGCCAGCGCCCAGCAGGGGTCCCCTGAAGCTTTCTTT. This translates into CASAQQGSPEAFF.

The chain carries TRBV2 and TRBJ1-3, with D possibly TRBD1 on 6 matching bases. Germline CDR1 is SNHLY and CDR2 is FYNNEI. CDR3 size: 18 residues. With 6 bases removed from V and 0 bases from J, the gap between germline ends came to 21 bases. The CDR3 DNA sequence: TGTGCCAGCAGCGAACGCGGGGACACACTTTTCTCTGGAAACACCATATATTTT. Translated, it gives CASSERGDTLFSGNTIYF.

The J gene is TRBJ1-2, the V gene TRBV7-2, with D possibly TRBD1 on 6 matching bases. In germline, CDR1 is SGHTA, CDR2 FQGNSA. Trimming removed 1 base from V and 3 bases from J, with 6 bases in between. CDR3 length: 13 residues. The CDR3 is CASSLDRDYGYTF. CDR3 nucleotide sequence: TGTGCCAGCAGCTTAGACAGGGACTATGGCTACACCTTC.

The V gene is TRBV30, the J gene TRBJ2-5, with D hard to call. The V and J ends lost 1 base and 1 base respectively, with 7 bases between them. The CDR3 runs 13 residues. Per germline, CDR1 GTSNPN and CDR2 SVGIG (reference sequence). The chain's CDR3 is CAWSGRTQETQYF. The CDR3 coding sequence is TGTGCCTGGAGTGGTAGAACCCAAGAGACCCAGTACTTC. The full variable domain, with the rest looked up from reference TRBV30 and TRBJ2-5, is SQTIHQWPATLVQPVGSPLSLECTVEGTSNPNLYWYRQAAGRGLQLLFYSVGIGQISSEVPQNLSASRPQDRQFILSSKKLLLSDSGFYLCAWSGRTQETQYFGPGTRLLVL.

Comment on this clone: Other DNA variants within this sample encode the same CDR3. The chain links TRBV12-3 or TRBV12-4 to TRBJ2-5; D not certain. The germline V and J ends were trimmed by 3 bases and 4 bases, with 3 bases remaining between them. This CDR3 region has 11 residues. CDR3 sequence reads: CASSFGETQYF. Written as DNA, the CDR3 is TGTGCCAGCAGTTTCGGAGAGACCCAGTACTTC.

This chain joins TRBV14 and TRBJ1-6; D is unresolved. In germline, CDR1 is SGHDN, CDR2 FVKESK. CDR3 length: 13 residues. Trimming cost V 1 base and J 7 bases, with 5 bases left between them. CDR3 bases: TGTGCCAGCAGCCAAGTTAGGAATTCACCCCTCCACTTT. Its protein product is CASSQVRNSPLHF.

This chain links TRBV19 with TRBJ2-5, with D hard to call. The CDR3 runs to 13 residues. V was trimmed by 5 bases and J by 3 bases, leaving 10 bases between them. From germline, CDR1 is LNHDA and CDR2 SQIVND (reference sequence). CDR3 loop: CASSLGAEETQYF. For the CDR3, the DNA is TGTGCCAGTAGTTTGGGTGCGGAAGAGACCCAGTACTTC.

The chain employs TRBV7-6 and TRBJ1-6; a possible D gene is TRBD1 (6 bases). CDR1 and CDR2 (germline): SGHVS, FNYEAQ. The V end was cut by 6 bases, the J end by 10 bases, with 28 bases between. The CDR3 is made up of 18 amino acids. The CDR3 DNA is TGTGCCAGCAGTTACCAATTACGGGACACCGCTTCAGGGTCACCCCTCCACTTT. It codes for CASSYQLRDTASGSPLHF.

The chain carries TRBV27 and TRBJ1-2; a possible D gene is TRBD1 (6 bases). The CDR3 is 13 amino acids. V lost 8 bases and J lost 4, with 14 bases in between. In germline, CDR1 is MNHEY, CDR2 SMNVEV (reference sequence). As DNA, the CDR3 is TGTGCCAGCGCCCCCGGACAGCTCTATGGCTACACCTTC. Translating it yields CASAPGQLYGYTF.

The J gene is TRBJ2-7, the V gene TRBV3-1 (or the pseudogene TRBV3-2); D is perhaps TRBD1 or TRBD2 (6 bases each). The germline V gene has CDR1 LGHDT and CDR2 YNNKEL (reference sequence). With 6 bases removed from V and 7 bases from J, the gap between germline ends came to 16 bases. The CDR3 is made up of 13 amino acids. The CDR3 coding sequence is TGTGCCAGCAGTCTAGGGGGGACCAAGGAGCAGTACTTC. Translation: CASSLGGTKEQYF.

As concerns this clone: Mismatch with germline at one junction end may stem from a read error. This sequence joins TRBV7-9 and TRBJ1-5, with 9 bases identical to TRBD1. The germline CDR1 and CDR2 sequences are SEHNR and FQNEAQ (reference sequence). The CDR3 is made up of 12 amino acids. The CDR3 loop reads CASSLGDRVIDF. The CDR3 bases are TGTGCCAGCAGCTTAGGGGACAGGGTCATCGATTTT. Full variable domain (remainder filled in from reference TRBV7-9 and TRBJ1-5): DTGVSQNPRHKITKRGQNVTFRCDPISEHNRLYWYRQTLGQGPEFLTYFQNEAQLEKSRLLSDRFSAERPKGSFSTLEIQRTEQGDSAMYLCASSLGDRVIDFGDGTRLSIL.

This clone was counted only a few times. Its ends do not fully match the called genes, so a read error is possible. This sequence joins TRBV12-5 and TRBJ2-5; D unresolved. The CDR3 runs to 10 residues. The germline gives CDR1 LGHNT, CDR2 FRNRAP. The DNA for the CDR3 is TGTGCTAGTGGGCAAGGGACCCAGTACTTC. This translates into CASGQGTQYF.

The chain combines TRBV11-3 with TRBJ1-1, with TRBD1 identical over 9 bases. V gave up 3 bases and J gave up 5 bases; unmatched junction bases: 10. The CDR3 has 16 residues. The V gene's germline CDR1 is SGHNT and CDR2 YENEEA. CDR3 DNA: TGTGCCAGCAGCTTCGCTCCCCGAGACAGGGGGACTGAAGCTTTCTTT. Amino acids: CASSFAPRDRGTEAFF.